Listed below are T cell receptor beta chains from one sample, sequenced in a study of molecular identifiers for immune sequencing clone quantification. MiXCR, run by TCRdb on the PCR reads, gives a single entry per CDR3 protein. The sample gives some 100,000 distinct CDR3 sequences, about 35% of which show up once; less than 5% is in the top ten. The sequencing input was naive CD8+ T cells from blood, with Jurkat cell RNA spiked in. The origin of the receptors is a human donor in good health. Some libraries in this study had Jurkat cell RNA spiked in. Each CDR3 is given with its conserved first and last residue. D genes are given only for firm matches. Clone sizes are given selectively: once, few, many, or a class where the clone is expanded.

TGTGCCAGCAGCAAGCCGGGACTAGCGGGACACTCCTACGAGCAATACTTC CASSKPGLAGHSYEQYF TRBJ2-7 few TRBD2 TRBV5-4
TGTGCCAGCAGCTACGAAGGGACATACACAGATACGCAGTATTTT CASSYEGTYTDTQYF TRBJ2-3 . . TRBV9
TGTGCCAGCAGCTTAGATGCGAGGACAGTAGCCAAAAACAATCAGTACTTC CASSLDARTVAKNNQYF TRBJ2-4 . . TRBV11-2
TGTGCCAGCAGTGGACTGCCCGACGAGCAGTACTTC CASSGLPDEQYF TRBJ2-7 . . TRBV6-2/TRBV6-3
TGTGCCAGCAGCTTATCACACGGAACTGAAGCTTTCTTT CASSLSHGTEAFF TRBJ1-1 . . TRBV7-6
TGCAGCGTGGAAGACAGATGGCACGCAGCTACGCAGTATTTT CSVEDRWHAATQYF TRBJ2-3 . . TRBV29-1
TGTGCCAGCAGTTTTGTGGGTACGCAGTATTTT CASSFVGTQYF TRBJ2-3 few . TRBV12-3/TRBV12-4
TGTGCCACCAGCAGAGAAGGGGGCGTTTGGTATACGCAGTATTTT CATSREGGVWYTQYF TRBJ2-3 . TRBD1 TRBV15
TGTGCCGGCGACAGGGGGCGGTTTTCTGTACAGCCCCAGCATTTT CAGDRGRFSVQPQHF TRBJ1-5 . TRBD1 TRBV6-1
TGCGCCAGCAGCCAAGCACGGGTTCAGGATACGCAGTATTTT CASSQARVQDTQYF TRBJ2-3 . . TRBV4-3
TGTGCCAGCAGCGTAGTGGCGGGGGCCACAGATACGCAGTATTTT CASSVVAGATDTQYF TRBJ2-3 few . TRBV9
TGCGCCAGCAGCCAAGGTGGGGGGATGTTTGAAGCTTTCTTT CASSQGGGMFEAFF TRBJ1-1 few . TRBV4-3
TGTGCCTGTAGTGAAACGGACACTTTGGTAGATACGCAGTATTTT CACSETDTLVDTQYF TRBJ2-3 once . TRBV19
TGTGCCAGTAGTATAGCCTACGGGAAGCAGTACTTC CASSIAYGKQYF TRBJ2-7 . . TRBV19
TGTGCCAGCGGGGAGGGGAGCTCCTACGAGCAGTACTTC CASGEGSSYEQYF TRBJ2-7 . TRBD2 TRBV12-3/TRBV12-4
TGTGCCAGCAGTATGACAGGGGGCACCGGGGAGCTGTTTTTT CASSMTGGTGELFF TRBJ2-2 few TRBD1 TRBV9
TGTGCCAGCTGCTTTGGGGCCTTTTTTTGGGGGGGATCAGAGACCCAGTACTTC CASCFGAFFWGGSETQYF TRBJ2-5 . TRBD2 TRBV7-2
TGCGCCAGCAGCCATCAGGGACAGGGGCGGACTGAAGCTTTCTTT CASSHQGQGRTEAFF TRBJ1-1 . TRBD1 TRBV4-3
TGTGCCAGCAGTGTTAGTGCGGGAGGGTCGGATACGCAGTATTTT CASSVSAGGSDTQYF TRBJ2-3 . TRBD2 TRBV28
TGCGCCAGCACGGATTTATTAGGGACCCAGTACTTC CASTDLLGTQYF TRBJ2-5 many . TRBV4-3
TGCAGTGCTAGGGAGCCGGGACCGAGGTTGAACACCGGGGAGCTGTTTTTT CSAREPGPRLNTGELFF TRBJ2-2 many . TRBV20-1
TGTGCCAGCAGTGGACTTTTGAACACTGAAGCTTTCTTT CASSGLLNTEAFF TRBJ1-1 . . TRBV27
TGTGCCAGCAGCCCCCCATCGGGCCCTTTCCCTTACGAGCAGTACTTC CASSPPSGPFPYEQYF TRBJ2-7 . . TRBV14
TGTGCCGGCAGTTTATACCCCCAGTTTAGGACAGGGGGCACGACAGATACGCAGTATTTT CAGSLYPQFRTGGTTDTQYF TRBJ2-3 . TRBD1 TRBV12-3/TRBV12-4
TGTGCCAGCAGCTTAGATAGCGGGTCTTACTACAATGAGCAGTTCTTC CASSLDSGSYYNEQFF TRBJ2-1 . TRBD2 TRBV5-6
TGTGCCAGCAGCTCCAATTCCTACGAGCAGTACTTC CASSSNSYEQYF TRBJ2-7 many . TRBV12-3/TRBV12-4
TGCAGTGCTAGATTGGACTACAGGGGGGCCTACGAGCAGTACTTC CSARLDYRGAYEQYF TRBJ2-7 . TRBD1 TRBV20-1
TGTGCCAGCAGTCTCCCCCGGCAGGTAGCGAGCACCGGGGAGCTGTTTTTT CASSLPRQVASTGELFF TRBJ2-2 few . TRBV28
TGTGCCAGCAGTTCGACGGGCTTGGAGGGAACGGGCAATCAGCCCCAGCATTTT CASSSTGLEGTGNQPQHF TRBJ1-5 many . TRBV28
TGTGCCAGCAGCTTATCCCTCTCGATCCTTGACAGCGACACAGATACGCAGTATTTT CASSLSLSILDSDTDTQYF TRBJ2-3 few . TRBV28
TGTGCCAGCAGTTTCCCGTCGGGACTAGCGGGAATAGCCAAAAACATTCAGTACTTC CASSFPSGLAGIAKNIQYF TRBJ2-4 many TRBD2 TRBV28
TGCGCCAGCAGCTTGGACCCGGCTTACGAGCAGTACTTC CASSLDPAYEQYF TRBJ2-7 many . TRBV5-1
TGTGCCAGCAGCCCTGGGACTATATCCGAGCAGTACTTC CASSPGTISEQYF TRBJ2-7 many TRBD2 TRBV7-2
TGTGCCAGCAGCTCACTAGGGGGATTCAGCAATCAGCCCCAGCATTTT CASSSLGGFSNQPQHF TRBJ1-5 few . TRBV7-9
TGTGCCAGCGGTTTAGTCCTAGCGGGAGCGGATACGCAGTATTTT CASGLVLAGADTQYF TRBJ2-3 . TRBD2 TRBV12-3/TRBV12-4
TGTGCCAGCAGTTTCCGGGAATGGAGCGAGCAGTACTTC CASSFREWSEQYF TRBJ2-7 . . TRBV28
TGTGCCAGCAGTTACGACGCAGGGGCCGGATACGAGCAGTACTTC CASSYDAGAGYEQYF TRBJ2-7 many . TRBV6-5
TGTGCCAGCAGTTTAGTACTGGGAGAGACCCAGTACTTC CASSLVLGETQYF TRBJ2-5 . . TRBV12-3/TRBV12-4
TGCAGCGTTGAAGGGACCGGGACACCTATTCAAGAGACCCAGTACTTC CSVEGTGTPIQETQYF TRBJ2-5 few . TRBV29-1
TGTGCCACCATCCAGGAGAACACTGAAGCTTTCTTT CATIQENTEAFF TRBJ1-1 few . TRBV7-8
TGTGCCAGCAGTTTAGGAAAAGGGAACACCGGGGAGCTGTTTTTT CASSLGKGNTGELFF TRBJ2-2 many . TRBV28
TGCGCCAGCAGCCGGACAGTCTACGAGCAGTACTTC CASSRTVYEQYF TRBJ2-7 few . TRBV5-1
TGTGCCAGCAGTTACGGGGGTAGCTACGAGCAGTACTTC CASSYGGSYEQYF TRBJ2-7 many . TRBV6-5
TGCAGCGTTGCAGGTAGAGGATCCACAGATACGCAGTATTTT CSVAGRGSTDTQYF TRBJ2-3 many . TRBV29-1
TGTGCCAGCAATGACAGGGGGGATCAGCCCCAGCATTTT CASNDRGDQPQHF TRBJ1-5 many TRBD1 TRBV6-2/TRBV6-3
TGTGCCAGCATTTCAGGGGACACTGAAGCTTTCTTT CASISGDTEAFF TRBJ1-1 . . TRBV27
TGTGCCAGCAGGGGGAGAACTAGCGGGAGCTACGAGCAGTACTTC CASRGRTSGSYEQYF TRBJ2-7 . TRBD2 TRBV12-3/TRBV12-4
TGTGCCAGCAGTTTATTTGGGAGGGCCAATGAGCAGTTCTTC CASSLFGRANEQFF TRBJ2-1 few TRBD2 TRBV28
TGTGCCAGCAGTTTGACCGGGGAGCTGTTTTTT CASSLTGELFF TRBJ2-2 many . TRBV9
TGTGCCAGCAGCTTCTCTTCTCTTGGTACTAATTCACCCCTCCACTTT CASSFSSLGTNSPLHF TRBJ1-6 . . TRBV7-9
TGTGCCGGCAGCTCCGGGCCTTACTATGGCTACACCTTC CAGSSGPYYGYTF TRBJ1-2 few . TRBV12-3/TRBV12-4
TGTGCCAGCAGCTTAGATGGGGCCAACGTCCTGACTTTC CASSLDGANVLTF TRBJ2-6 many . TRBV7-3
TGTGCCCTCCGGGACGGGGTCCATGGCTACACCTTC CALRDGVHGYTF TRBJ1-2 . . TRBV12-3/TRBV12-4